This section outlines one T cell receptor (beta chain) sequence together with its context. A single count supports this clone. Its antigen target is currently unknown. Qualities for individual bases were not recorded, and no much larger clone is one base off. CDR1 and CDR2, per the germline V gene, are SGDLS and YYNGEE. The CDR3 runs 14 residues from the cysteine to the phenylalanine. Solely the CDR3 DNA is kept, with 42 bases framed from the first base. Between the V and J ends, shortened by 0 bases and 9 bases respectively, the junction contains 15 bases. The immunoSEQ Assay was used to sequence TCRbeta CDR3 regions. After extraction, genomic DNA underwent amplification by bias-controlled multiplex PCR, followed by high-throughput sequencing. The paper's processing steps were these. To quantify the absolute abundance of every unique TCRbeta CDR3 region, sequences were collapsed and filtered. T cell fraction was estimated by normalizing TCRbeta template counts to usable DNA, which was measured by amplifying reference genes present in all nucleated cells. Repertoire TCRs were annotated as SARS-CoV-2-specific by exact matching of V gene, CDR3 amino acid sequence and J gene to a known reactive TCR set. The reference SARS-CoV-2 TCR set came from MIRA and was filtered for enrichment in COVID-19-positive ImmuneCODE repertoires, removing public or cross-reactive TCRs. Using the MIRA antigens, annotated TCRs were further analysed by specific ORF or by position within an ORF. Breadth was defined as annotated unique rearrangements over total unique productive rearrangements; depth was the summed frequency of those rearrangements. Two-sided Wilcoxon rank-sum tests were applied when comparing TCR breadth between groups. Imported from immuneACCESS, the table was reduced by TCRdb to in-frame sequences with V and J called. These copies leave out some clones; in studies compared against another copy, an unresolved V gene accounts for under half, and the cause of the remainder is not known. V and J calls and clone size are given by that table; D and trimming were obtained from the DNA. Counted in this sample were over 450,000 clones; roughly 87% of them appeared once. The ten largest clonotypes hold 1.7% of the sample.

This sample was taken from a study of Ad26.COV2.S vaccination and SARS-CoV-2 variants (dated by TCRdb to the early 2020s). Turning to the overall study: Vaccine-arm donors came from COV1001, a multicentre, randomized, double-blind, placebo-controlled phase I-IIa trial of Ad26.COV2.S in healthy adults. Trial participants were randomized into five groups of five: low-dose or high-dose Ad26.COV2.S given once or twice, or placebo on both occasions. TCRbeta repertoire sequencing served as the tool for gauging how specific and how broad the SARS-CoV-2-reactive T cell receptors were following Ad26.COV2.S vaccination. Throughout the experiments and outcome assessment, investigators stayed blinded to trial group allocation. Ad26.COV2.S was given intramuscularly at 5x10^10 or 1x10^11 viral particles, as a single shot or as two shots 56 days apart. A total of 32 samples were included in the TCR-sequenced set, comprising around 19 Ad26.COV2.S vaccine recipients, 5 placebo recipients and 8 SARS-CoV-2 convalescent individuals.

General conclusions and limits of the study: The study was not powered for comparison of responses between vaccine doses or regimens. Substantial breadth of spike-specific CD8+ and CD4+ T cell responses was reported after vaccination. The authors noted that total T cell responses may have been underestimated by the TCR breadth and depth analyses. Vaccine and placebo recipients had comparable non-spike TCR breadth, which fits with the vaccine containing only spike. Higher spike-specific TCR breadth was observed in Ad26.COV2.S recipients than in placebo recipients (P = 0.0014).

Taken with the paper, the label for treatment or condition translates to: about 20 received Ad26.COV2.S at low or high dose, single or two shots; five or six received placebo; per-sample allocation not given. For vaccine and placebo recipients, repertoires were sequenced using samples collected on day 63 after the first injection. In Cohort 1b, about 25 adults aged 18-55 years were enrolled at a single site in Boston, USA, between 29 July and 7 August 2020. Ad26.COV2.S was a replication-incompetent adenovirus type 26 vector expressing a prefusion-stabilized SARS-CoV-2 spike protein from the original Wuhan strain.

The sequence links TRBV9 to TRBJ1-1; there is no confident call for the D gene. This sequence was found in a person aged 18 to 59 who received the Ad26.COV2.S COVID-19 vaccine or a placebo. Here the sequenced sample was peripheral blood, taken in a trial of Ad26.COV2.S vaccine versus placebo. CDR3 reads: CASSVVDSTDQAFF. The DNA sequence is given as TGTGCCAGCAGCGTAGTTGATTCGACCGACCAAGCTTTCTTT.